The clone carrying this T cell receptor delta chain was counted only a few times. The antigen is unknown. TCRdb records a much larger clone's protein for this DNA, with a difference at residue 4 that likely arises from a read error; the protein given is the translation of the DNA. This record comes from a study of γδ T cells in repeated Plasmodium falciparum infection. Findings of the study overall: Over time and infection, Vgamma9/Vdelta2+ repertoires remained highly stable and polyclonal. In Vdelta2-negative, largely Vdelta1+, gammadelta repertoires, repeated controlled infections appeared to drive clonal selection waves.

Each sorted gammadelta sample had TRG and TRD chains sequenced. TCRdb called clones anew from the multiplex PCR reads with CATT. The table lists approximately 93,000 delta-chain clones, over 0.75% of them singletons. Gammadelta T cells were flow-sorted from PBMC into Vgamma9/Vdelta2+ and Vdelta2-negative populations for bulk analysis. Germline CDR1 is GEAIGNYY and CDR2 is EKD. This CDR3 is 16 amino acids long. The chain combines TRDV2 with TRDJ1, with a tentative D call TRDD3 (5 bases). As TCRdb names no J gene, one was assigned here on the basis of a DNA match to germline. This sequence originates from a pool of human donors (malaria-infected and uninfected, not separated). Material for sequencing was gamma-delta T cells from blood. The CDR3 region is CACYTVSRTGDDKLIF. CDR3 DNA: TGTGCCTGTTACACCGTATCCCGTACTGGAGACGATAAACTCATCTTT.